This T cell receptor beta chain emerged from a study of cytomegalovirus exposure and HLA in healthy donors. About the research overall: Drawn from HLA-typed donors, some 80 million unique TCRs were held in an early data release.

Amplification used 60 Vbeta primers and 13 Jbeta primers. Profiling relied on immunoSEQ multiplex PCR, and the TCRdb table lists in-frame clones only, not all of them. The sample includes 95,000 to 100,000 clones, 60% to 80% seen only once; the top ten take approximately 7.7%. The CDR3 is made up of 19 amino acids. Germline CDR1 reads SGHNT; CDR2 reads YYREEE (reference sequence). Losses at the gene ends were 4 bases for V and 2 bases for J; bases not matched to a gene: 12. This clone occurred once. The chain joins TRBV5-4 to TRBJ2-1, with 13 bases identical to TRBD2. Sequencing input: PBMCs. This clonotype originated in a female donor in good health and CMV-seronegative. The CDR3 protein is CASSPLLAGGPRAYNEQFF. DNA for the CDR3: TGTGCCAGCAGCCCACTACTAGCGGGAGGGCCCCGTGCCTACAATGAGCAGTTCTTC.